This T cell receptor beta chain was recorded in a study of naive and memory T cell subsets. Noted treatment: skin biopsy from saline-injected control site (resident skin T cells). Cells were not sorted; total RNA input targeted roughly 1 to 1000 ng. An oligonucleotide containing a UMI was ligated to the 3' end of TCR cDNA. Resident skin T cells were sampled by biopsying skin sites injected with saline. Overall study results and limits: Potentially, T cell activation and differentiation skew this RNA-based measurement.

Amplification of ligated cDNA took four PCR rounds with SP2 and nested alpha and beta constant primers. Alpha and beta constant region primers primed reverse transcription for blood and skin samples. TCRdb re-called the UMI-ligation and nested PCR reads with MiXCR, one entry per CDR3 protein. The data show over 2,000 distinct CDR3 sequences, roughly 4.1% seen once. The junction had 13 bases not matched to a gene; V was cut back by 0 bases and J by 5 bases. Germline values: CDR1 LGHNA, CDR2 YSLEER. The CDR3 consists of 18 residues. By sample share, this clonotype is medium-sized. Its cognate antigen is unknown.

The chain is built from TRBV4-3 and TRBJ1-5, with 7 bases fitting TRBD1. The TCR was taken from an adult in good health. The source was skin, collected from a saline injection site in the skin. Here the CDR3 DNA reads TGCGCCAGCAGCCAAGATACCCTCGACAGGGACGGGTATCAGCCCCAGCATTTT. Translated: CASSQDTLDRDGYQPQHF.